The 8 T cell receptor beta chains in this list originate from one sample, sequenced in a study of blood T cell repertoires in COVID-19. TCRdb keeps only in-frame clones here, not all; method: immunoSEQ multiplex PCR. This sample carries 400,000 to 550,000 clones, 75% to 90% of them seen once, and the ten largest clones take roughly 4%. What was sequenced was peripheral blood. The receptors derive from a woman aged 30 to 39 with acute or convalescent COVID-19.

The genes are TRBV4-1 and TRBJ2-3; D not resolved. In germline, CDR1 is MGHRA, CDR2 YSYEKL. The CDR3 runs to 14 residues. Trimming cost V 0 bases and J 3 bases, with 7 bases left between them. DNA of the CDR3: TGCGCCAGCAGCCAAGATGAGCTAACAGATACGCAGTATTTT. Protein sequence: CASSQDELTDTQYF.

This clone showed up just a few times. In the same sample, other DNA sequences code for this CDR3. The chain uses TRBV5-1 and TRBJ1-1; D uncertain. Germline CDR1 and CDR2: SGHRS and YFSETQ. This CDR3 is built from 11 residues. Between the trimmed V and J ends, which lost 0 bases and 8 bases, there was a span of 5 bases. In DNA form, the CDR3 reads TGCGCCAGCAGCTTGGGAGGGGAAGCTTTCTTT. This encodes CASSLGGEAFF.

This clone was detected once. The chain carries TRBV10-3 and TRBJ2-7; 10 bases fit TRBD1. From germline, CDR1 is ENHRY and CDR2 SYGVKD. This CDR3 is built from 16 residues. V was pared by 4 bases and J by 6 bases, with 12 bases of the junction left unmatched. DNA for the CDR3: TGTGCCATCAGTGCCCAAATCGAGCGGACAGGGGGCGAGCAGTACTTC. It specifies CAISAQIERTGGEQYF.

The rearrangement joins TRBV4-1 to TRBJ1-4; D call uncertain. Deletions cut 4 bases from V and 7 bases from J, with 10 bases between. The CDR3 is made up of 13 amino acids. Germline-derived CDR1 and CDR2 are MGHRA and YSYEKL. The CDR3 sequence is CASSLRVLEKLFF. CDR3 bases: TGCGCCAGCAGCCTCCGTGTCCTTGAAAAACTGTTTTTT.

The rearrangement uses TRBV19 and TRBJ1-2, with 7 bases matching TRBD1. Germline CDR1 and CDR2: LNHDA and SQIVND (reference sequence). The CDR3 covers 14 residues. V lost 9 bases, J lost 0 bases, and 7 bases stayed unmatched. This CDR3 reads CASRQGQSNYGYTF. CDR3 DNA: TGTGCCAGCAGACAGGGTCAATCTAACTATGGCTACACCTTC. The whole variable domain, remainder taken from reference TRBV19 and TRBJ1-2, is DGGITQSPKYLFRKEGQNVTLSCEQNLNHDAMYWYRQDPGQGLRLIYYSQIVNDFQKGDIAEGYSVSREKKESFPLTVTSAQKNPTAFYLCASRQGQSNYGYTFGSGTRLTVV.

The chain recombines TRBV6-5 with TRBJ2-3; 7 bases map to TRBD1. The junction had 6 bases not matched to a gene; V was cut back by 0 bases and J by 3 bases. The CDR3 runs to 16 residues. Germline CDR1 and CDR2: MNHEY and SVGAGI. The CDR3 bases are TGTGCCAGCAGTTACTCCGACAGGGTTAATACAGATACGCAGTATTTT. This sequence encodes CASSYSDRVNTDTQYF.

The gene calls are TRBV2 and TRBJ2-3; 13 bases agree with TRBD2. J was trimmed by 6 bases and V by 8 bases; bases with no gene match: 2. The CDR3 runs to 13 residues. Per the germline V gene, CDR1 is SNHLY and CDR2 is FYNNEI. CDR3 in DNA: TGTGCCAGCGGACTAGCGGGGGATGATACGCAGTATTTT. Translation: CASGLAGDDTQYF.

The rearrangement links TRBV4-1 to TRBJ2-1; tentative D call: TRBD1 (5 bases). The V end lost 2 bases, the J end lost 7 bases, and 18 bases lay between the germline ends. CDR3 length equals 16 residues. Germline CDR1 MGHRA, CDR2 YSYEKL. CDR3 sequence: CASSQYDLGARNEQFF. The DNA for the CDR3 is TGCGCCAGCAGCCAATATGATCTAGGGGCGCGGAATGAGCAGTTCTTC.